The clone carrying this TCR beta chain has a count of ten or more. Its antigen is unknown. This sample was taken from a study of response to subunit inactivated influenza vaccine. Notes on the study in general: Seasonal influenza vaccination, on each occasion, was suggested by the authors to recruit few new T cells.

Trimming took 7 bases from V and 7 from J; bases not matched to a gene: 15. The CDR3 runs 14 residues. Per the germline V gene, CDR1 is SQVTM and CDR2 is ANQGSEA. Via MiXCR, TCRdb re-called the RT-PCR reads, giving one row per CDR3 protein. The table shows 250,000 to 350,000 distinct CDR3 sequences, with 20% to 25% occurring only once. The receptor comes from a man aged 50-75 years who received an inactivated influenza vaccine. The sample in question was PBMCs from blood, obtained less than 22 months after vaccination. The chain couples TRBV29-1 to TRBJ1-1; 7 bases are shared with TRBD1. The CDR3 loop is CSARQGQNGLEAFF. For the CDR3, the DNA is TGCAGCGCTCGACAGGGTCAAAACGGTCTTGAAGCTTTCTTT. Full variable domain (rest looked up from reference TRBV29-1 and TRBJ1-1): SAVISQKPSRDICQRGTSLTIQCQVDSQVTMMFWYRQQPGQSLTLIATANQGSEATYESGFVIDKFPISRPNLTFSTLTVSNMSPEDSSIYLCSARQGQNGLEAFFGQGTRLTVV.